A single sample gave rise to the 9 T cell receptor beta chains below, sequenced in a study of T cell responses to AZD1222 COVID-19 vaccine. The method was immunoSEQ multiplex PCR; TCRdb's version includes in-frame clones alone and lacks a portion of them. Seen here are around 89,000 clones, about 91% observed once, and the top ten hold more than 5%. The sequencing here drew on peripheral blood, taken 28 days after the second AZD1222 dose. Every receptor here comes from an adult who received the AZD1222 COVID-19 vaccine.

J is TRBJ2-7 and V is TRBV19, with D perhaps TRBD1 or TRBD2 (7 bases each). Germline assignment: CDR1 LNHDA and CDR2 SQIVND (reference sequence). V gave up 6 bases and J gave up 3 bases, with 15 bases separating them. CDR3 length equals 14 residues. CDR3 coding DNA: TGTGCCAGTAGCTTCACAGGGGAGGGCTACGAGCAGTACTTC. Amino acids: CASSFTGEGYEQYF.

This chain links TRBV11-2 with TRBJ1-1, with D perhaps matching TRBD1 (6 bases). V was clipped by 5 bases and J by 0 bases, with 13 bases between them. The CDR3 is made up of 15 amino acids. CDR1 is SGHAT, CDR2 FQNNGV, per germline. The CDR3 protein is CASSNPGALNTEAFF. For the CDR3, the DNA is TGTGCCAGCAGCAATCCGGGGGCCTTGAACACTGAAGCTTTCTTT.

This chain joins TRBV29-1 and TRBJ1-5, with TRBD1 matching over 7 bases. This CDR3 region has 14 residues. V gave up 4 bases and J gave up 2 bases; unmatched junction bases: 5. Germline loops: CDR1 SQVTM, CDR2 ANQGSEA. This chain's CDR3 is CSVGDQGGNQPQHF. For the CDR3, the DNA is TGCAGCGTTGGAGACCAGGGGGGCAATCAGCCCCAGCATTTT.

On this clone: Since no conserved phenylalanine or tryptophan closes the CDR3, a read error is the likely cause. Because the CDR3's place on the DNA is in doubt, the DNA is left out and the CDR3 is given as listed by TCRdb. The chain uses TRBV23-1 and TRBJ2-7; the table assigns TRBD2, which was not confirmed against the DNA. TRBV23-1 is an ORF for which the function is uncertain. The CDR3 is 15 residues long, ends included. The CDR3 spells CASSKSGSGIGPANI.

This clone came up once. This sequence joins TRBV24-1 and TRBJ1-2; 7 bases are shared with TRBD1. The CDR3 runs 12 residues. With V trimmed by 8 bases and J by 13 bases, 12 bases remained unmatched. Germline V lookup: CDR1 KGHDR, CDR2 SFDVKD. CDR3 sequence reads: CATNTRDSRITF. The CDR3 nucleotides read TGTGCCACCAACACCCGGGACAGTCGTATCACCTTC.

V usage is TRBV5-5 and J usage is TRBJ2-1, with 9 bases that match TRBD1. CDR1 and CDR2 (germline): SGHKS, YYEKEE (reference sequence). The CDR3 sequence is 15 residues long. The trim removed 4 bases at V and 2 bases at J, leaving 4 bases unmatched. In DNA form, the CDR3 reads TGTGCCAGCAGCGCACAGGGGGCTACCTACAATGAGCAGTTCTTC. Translating it yields CASSAQGATYNEQFF.

This clone is medium-sized by share. V usage is TRBV27 and J usage is TRBJ1-1; D might be TRBD1 (5 bases). The V gene lost 4 bases and the J gene lost 1 base, with 10 bases spanning the gap. Per the germline V gene, CDR1 is MNHEY and CDR2 is SMNVEV (reference sequence). This CDR3 has 14 residues. This chain's CDR3 is CASSSYRTNTEAFF. DNA of the CDR3: TGTGCCAGCAGTTCATACAGGACGAACACTGAAGCTTTCTTT.

The chain links TRBV5-3 to TRBJ2-1, with D uncertain. TRBV5-3 is treated as an ORF (open reading frame) with a function not yet certain. The CDR3 extends over 16 amino acids. V was pared by 1 base and J by 1 base, with 12 bases between. The CDR3 DNA is TGTGCCAGAAGCTTGCTAGACGAAGGGTCCTACAATGAGCAGTTCTTC. Residues: CARSLLDEGSYNEQFF.

This clone was recorded only once. The V gene is TRBV5-1, the J gene TRBJ1-2; TRBD1 agrees at 7 bases. Trimming at V came to 3 bases and at J to 4 bases, leaving 15 bases not matched to a gene. There are 17 residues in the CDR3. Looked up from germline, CDR1 is SGHRS and CDR2 is YFSETQ. The DNA for the CDR3 is TGCGCCAGCAGCTGGGAGACAGGGAGGGAGTCGCCCTATGGCTACACCTTC. It translates to CASSWETGRESPYGYTF.